The source of this T cell receptor beta chain is a study of blood T cell repertoires in COVID-19. Study-level background: Sources were T cells, B-cell-depleted T cells, or PBMCs; the material itself was cDNA or gDNA.

Methods used by the authors: Amplification of reference gene primers provided the estimated nucleated cell counts. This table comes from immunoSEQ multiplex PCR, and its TCRdb copy is limited to in-frame clones, with some not included. That table gives V, J and clone size, and the DNA gave D and trimming. The data hold 60,000 to 80,000 clones, with 70% to 90% observed a single time. Trimming shortened V by 5 bases and J by 2 bases, and 6 bases separated the two germline ends. The CDR3 has 12 residues. The germline CDR1 and CDR2 sequences are MDHEN and SYDVKM. Sequenced material: peripheral blood. The genes are TRBV28 and TRBJ1-2, with TRBD1 as a possible D gene (6 bases). The TCR originated in an elderly woman with acute or convalescent COVID-19. The CDR3 loop is CASSGQNYGYTF. Here the CDR3 DNA reads TGTGCCAGCAGTGGACAGAACTATGGCTACACCTTC.